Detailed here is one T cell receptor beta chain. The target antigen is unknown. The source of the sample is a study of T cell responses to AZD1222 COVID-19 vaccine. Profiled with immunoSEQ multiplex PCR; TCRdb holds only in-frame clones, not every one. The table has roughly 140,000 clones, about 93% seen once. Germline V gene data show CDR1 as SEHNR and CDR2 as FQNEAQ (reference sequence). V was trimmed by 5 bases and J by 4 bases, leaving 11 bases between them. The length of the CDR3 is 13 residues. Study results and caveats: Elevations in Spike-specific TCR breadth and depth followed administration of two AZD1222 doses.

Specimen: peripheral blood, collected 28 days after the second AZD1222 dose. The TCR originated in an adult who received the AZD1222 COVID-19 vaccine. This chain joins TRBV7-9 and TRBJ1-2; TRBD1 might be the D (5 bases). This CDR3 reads CASSPDRPYGYTF. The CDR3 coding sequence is TGTGCCAGCAGCCCAGACAGACCCTATGGCTACACCTTC.